This TCR beta chain was documented in a study of blood T cell repertoires in COVID-19. Study at large: Researchers got acute and convalescent COVID-19 samples from the United States, Italy and Spain. PBMCs, B-cell-depleted T cells, or T cells provided the cDNA or gDNA that made up the material.

The CDR3 has 13 amino acids. The V and J ends lost 1 base and 4 bases respectively, with 7 bases between them. Germline CDR1 reads SGHTA; CDR2 reads FQGTGA. Methods used by the authors: Nucleated cell number was recorded as an estimate derived from reference gene primer amplification. Clones were read by immunoSEQ multiplex PCR, and TCRdb kept only the in-frame ones, dropping some. V and J calls and clone size come straight from that table; D and trimming were deduced from the DNA. The sample has 250,000 or so clones; roughly 90% are singletons. This clone was seen a handful of times. The sample comprised peripheral blood. This receptor was identified in a man in his fifties or sixties with acute or convalescent COVID-19. The genes are TRBV7-3 and TRBJ1-1; D gene uncertain. CDR3 protein: CASSLMGGTEAFF. The CDR3, as DNA: TGTGCCAGCAGCTTAATGGGAGGCACTGAAGCTTTCTTT.